This is a list of T cell receptor beta chains from one sample in a study of cytomegalovirus exposure and HLA in healthy donors. The repertoire was sequenced with immunoSEQ multiplex PCR; TCRdb's copy has only in-frame clones and lacks some. The sample holds 50,000 to 65,000 clones, about 95% seen once. The material sequenced was PBMCs. The receptor set was obtained from a woman in her late teens or twenties in good health and CMV-seronegative. CDR3s include the opening cysteine and the closing phenylalanine or tryptophan. Fields, in order: V gene, D gene, J gene, clone size, CDR3 DNA, CDR3 protein. The D gene is left open where the match is weak. Part of the rows lack a size; the others show once, few, many or a class for expanded clones.

v_gene: TRBV28; d_gene: TRBD2; j_gene: TRBJ2-7; abundance: .; CDR3nt: TGTGCCAGCAGTAGGGAAATTCGGACTAGCGGGGACGTTCACAACTACTACGAGCAGTACTTC; CDR3aa: CASSREIRTSGDVHNYYEQYF
v_gene: TRBV6-1; d_gene: .; j_gene: TRBJ1-2; abundance: .; CDR3nt: TGTGCCAGCAGTATAGGGGTCTATGGCTACACCTTC; CDR3aa: CASSIGVYGYTF
v_gene: TRBV27; d_gene: TRBD1; j_gene: TRBJ1-5; abundance: .; CDR3nt: TGTGCCAGCAGTTTGGAGGGGGCGGGCAATCAGCCCCAGCATTTT; CDR3aa: CASSLEGAGNQPQHF
v_gene: TRBV5-6; d_gene: TRBD1; j_gene: TRBJ2-5; abundance: .; CDR3nt: TGTGCCAGCAGCCCCCGACAGGGGAATCGGGGCCAGTACTTC; CDR3aa: CASSPRQGNRGQYF
v_gene: TRBV5-4; d_gene: .; j_gene: TRBJ2-5; abundance: .; CDR3nt: TGTGCCAGCAGCTTCCCGGGGGAGACCCAGTACTTC; CDR3aa: CASSFPGETQYF
v_gene: TRBV2; d_gene: TRBD2; j_gene: TRBJ2-5; abundance: .; CDR3nt: TGTGCCAGCCGGACTAGCGGGGGCCAAGAGACCCAGTACTTC; CDR3aa: CASRTSGGQETQYF
v_gene: TRBV5-1; d_gene: TRBD2; j_gene: TRBJ2-7; abundance: .; CDR3nt: TGCGCCAGCAGCCAGGAGACTAGCGGCTCCTACGAGCAGTACTTC; CDR3aa: CASSQETSGSYEQYF
v_gene: TRBV29-1; d_gene: TRBD2; j_gene: TRBJ2-3; abundance: .; CDR3nt: TGCAGCGTTGAGATAGCGGGGGGGCAGGATACGCAGTATTTT; CDR3aa: CSVEIAGGQDTQYF
v_gene: TRBV5-1; d_gene: TRBD1; j_gene: TRBJ1-5; abundance: .; CDR3nt: TGCGCCAGCAGCGTCGGGACAGGGGGCGGCCAGCCCCAGCATTTT; CDR3aa: CASSVGTGGGQPQHF
v_gene: TRBV9; d_gene: TRBD2; j_gene: TRBJ2-1; abundance: .; CDR3nt: TGTGCCAGCAGCGTAGGGGGACTAGCGGACAATGAGCAGTTCTTC; CDR3aa: CASSVGGLADNEQFF
v_gene: TRBV19; d_gene: .; j_gene: TRBJ2-5; abundance: .; CDR3nt: TGTGCCAGTAGTCCCGGGGAGACCCAGTACTTC; CDR3aa: CASSPGETQYF
v_gene: TRBV6-4; d_gene: TRBD2; j_gene: TRBJ2-3; abundance: .; CDR3nt: TGTGCCAGCAGTTACGGCCGGGGGGGTCCAGATACGCAGTATTTT; CDR3aa: CASSYGRGGPDTQYF
v_gene: TRBV28; d_gene: .; j_gene: TRBJ1-2; abundance: .; CDR3nt: TGTGCCAGCAGCCCGAACTTCTATGGCTACACCTTC; CDR3aa: CASSPNFYGYTF
v_gene: TRBV5-1; d_gene: .; j_gene: TRBJ1-2; abundance: .; CDR3nt: TGCGCGCCGGGAAGGCAAAACTATGGCTACACCTTC; CDR3aa: CAPGRQNYGYTF
v_gene: TRBV2; d_gene: TRBD2; j_gene: TRBJ2-3; abundance: .; CDR3nt: TGTGCCACCCGACTAGCGGGAGGTGCAGATACGCAGTATTTT; CDR3aa: CATRLAGGADTQYF
v_gene: TRBV27; d_gene: .; j_gene: TRBJ1-5; abundance: .; CDR3nt: TGTGCCAGCCGCAGGGGTAGGGGCAATCAGCCCCAGCATTTT; CDR3aa: CASRRGRGNQPQHF
v_gene: TRBV28; d_gene: .; j_gene: TRBJ1-2; abundance: .; CDR3nt: TGTGCCAGCAGTTTAGTCGTAGTCTATGGCTACACCTTC; CDR3aa: CASSLVVVYGYTF
v_gene: TRBV28; d_gene: .; j_gene: TRBJ2-2; abundance: .; CDR3nt: TGTGCCAGCAGTTTCCCCCCCACTAGGAGGTGGACCGGGGAGCTGTTTTTT; CDR3aa: CASSFPPTRRWTGELFF
v_gene: TRBV28; d_gene: TRBD1; j_gene: TRBJ2-1; abundance: .; CDR3nt: TGTGCCAGCAACCACCAGGGGGCCGGCTACAATGAGCAGTTCTTC; CDR3aa: CASNHQGAGYNEQFF
v_gene: TRBV10-3; d_gene: TRBD2; j_gene: TRBJ2-7; abundance: .; CDR3nt: TGTGCCATCAAATCAGCGGGGGACCCCTCCGAGCAGTACTTC; CDR3aa: CAIKSAGDPSEQYF
v_gene: TRBV7-9; d_gene: TRBD1; j_gene: TRBJ2-7; abundance: .; CDR3nt: TGTGCCAGCAGCCCAGACAGGGATTACGAGCAGTACTTC; CDR3aa: CASSPDRDYEQYF
v_gene: TRBV18; d_gene: TRBD1; j_gene: TRBJ1-3; abundance: .; CDR3nt: TGTGCCAGCTCACCAAAGCCGACAGGGGGTGGAAACACCATATATTTT; CDR3aa: CASSPKPTGGGNTIYF
v_gene: TRBV28; d_gene: TRBD2; j_gene: TRBJ2-5; abundance: .; CDR3nt: TGTGCCAGCAGTTTATTTGGGAGCGGGGGCCGGGGGACCCAGTACTTC; CDR3aa: CASSLFGSGGRGTQYF
v_gene: TRBV5-4; d_gene: TRBD2; j_gene: TRBJ2-2; abundance: .; CDR3nt: TGTGCCAGCAGCTTGGCCGCGGGAGGGAACACCGGGGAGCTGTTTTTT; CDR3aa: CASSLAAGGNTGELFF
v_gene: TRBV18; d_gene: .; j_gene: TRBJ1-4; abundance: .; CDR3nt: TGTGCCAGCTCACCACGGGACAAGACCCCGAAAGAACTAAATGAAAAACTGTTTTTT; CDR3aa: CASSPRDKTPKELNEKLFF
v_gene: TRBV18; d_gene: .; j_gene: TRBJ2-1; abundance: .; CDR3nt: TGTGCCAGCTCACCGGGCAGGGTCCATGAGCAGTTCTTC; CDR3aa: CASSPGRVHEQFF
v_gene: TRBV9; d_gene: .; j_gene: TRBJ2-2; abundance: once; CDR3nt: TGTGCCAGCAGCCGAAGACAGGACTCCGGGGAGCTGTTTTTT; CDR3aa: CASSRRQDSGELFF
v_gene: TRBV6-5; d_gene: .; j_gene: TRBJ1-1; abundance: .; CDR3nt: TGTGCCAGCAGTTATCAGGGGCAGGAGGCTGAAGCTTTCTTT; CDR3aa: CASSYQGQEAEAFF
v_gene: TRBV10-3; d_gene: TRBD2; j_gene: TRBJ2-7; abundance: .; CDR3nt: TGTGCCATCAGTGAGGGACTAGCGGGGCACCTCTCCTACGAGCAGTACTTC; CDR3aa: CAISEGLAGHLSYEQYF
v_gene: TRBV27; d_gene: TRBD1; j_gene: TRBJ1-2; abundance: once; CDR3nt: TGTGCCAGCAGTGGGCCGGACAGGGCCGGTGACTACACCTTC; CDR3aa: CASSGPDRAGDYTF
v_gene: TRBV7-2; d_gene: .; j_gene: TRBJ2-5; abundance: .; CDR3nt: TGTGCCAGCAGCTTGGAGGGGTCAGAGACCCAGTACTTC; CDR3aa: CASSLEGSETQYF
v_gene: TRBV19; d_gene: .; j_gene: TRBJ1-4; abundance: .; CDR3nt: TGTGCCAGCAGCCGCAGGGATGAAAAACTGTTTTTT; CDR3aa: CASSRRDEKLFF
v_gene: TRBV19; d_gene: TRBD1; j_gene: TRBJ1-2; abundance: .; CDR3nt: TGTGCCAGTAGTCCCCGGACAGGGGTGCTGCATGGCTACACCTTC; CDR3aa: CASSPRTGVLHGYTF
v_gene: TRBV29-1; d_gene: .; j_gene: TRBJ2-1; abundance: .; CDR3nt: TGCAGCGTTGAGCTGGGGGGTGAGCAGTTCTTC; CDR3aa: CSVELGGEQFF
v_gene: TRBV21-1; d_gene: .; j_gene: TRBJ2-2; abundance: .; CDR3nt: TGTGCCAGCAGCAGACAGGGCGACACCGGGGAGCTGTTTTTT; CDR3aa: CASSRQGDTGELFF
v_gene: TRBV15; d_gene: .; j_gene: TRBJ2-1; abundance: .; CDR3nt: TGTGCCACCAGCAGAGAGTTTCTAACCAACAATGAGCAGTTCTTC; CDR3aa: CATSREFLTNNEQFF